This T cell receptor beta chain was profiled in a study of technical replicates of blood from four donors. To note about this clone: The same CDR3 arises from other DNA sequences in this sample as well.

Germline assignment: CDR1 SGHDT and CDR2 YYEEEE. Trimming took 0 bases from V and 4 from J; bases not matched to a gene: 0. The CDR3 covers 13 residues. Some clones are missing from TCRdb's copy, which holds only in-frame ones; the method was immunoSEQ multiplex PCR. The data hold tens of thousands of clones, with 85% to 95% observed a single time. V and J are TRBV5-6 and TRBJ2-5; TRBD1 aligns across 7 bases. Input material: T cells isolated from PBMCs. This sequence originates from a human donor in good health. The CDR3 is CASSLDRGETQYF. CDR3 nucleotide sequence: TGTGCCAGCAGCTTGGACAGGGGAGAGACCCAGTACTTC.